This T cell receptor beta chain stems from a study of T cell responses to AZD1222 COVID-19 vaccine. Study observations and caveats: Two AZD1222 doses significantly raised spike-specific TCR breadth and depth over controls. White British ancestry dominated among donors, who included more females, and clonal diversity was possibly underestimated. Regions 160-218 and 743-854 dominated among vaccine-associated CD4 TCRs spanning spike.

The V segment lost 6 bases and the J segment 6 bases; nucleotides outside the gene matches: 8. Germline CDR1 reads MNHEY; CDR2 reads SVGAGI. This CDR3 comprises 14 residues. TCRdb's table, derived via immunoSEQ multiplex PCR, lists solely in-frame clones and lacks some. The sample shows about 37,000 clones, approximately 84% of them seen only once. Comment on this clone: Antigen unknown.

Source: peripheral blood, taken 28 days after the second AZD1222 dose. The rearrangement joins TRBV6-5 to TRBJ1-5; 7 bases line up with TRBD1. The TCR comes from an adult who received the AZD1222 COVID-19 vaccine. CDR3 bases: TGTGCCAGCAGCAAAGACAGGGTTGGTCAGCCCCAGCATTTT. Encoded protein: CASSKDRVGQPQHF.